This passage covers 24 T cell receptor beta chains from one sample sequenced in a study of control samples from healthy donors and cancer patients. Data came from immunoSEQ multiplex PCR; TCRdb stores just in-frame clones and leaves some out. The sample consists of under 85,000 clones, about 92% of them appearing once. Sequencing was carried out using PBMCs. These receptors came from a man aged 55 to 70 with colorectal cancer.

V and J are TRBV30 and TRBJ2-2; 10 bases align to TRBD2. CDR3 size: 16 residues. V lost 0 bases to trimming and J lost 7 bases; unmatched junction nucleotides: 8. Germline loops: CDR1 GTSNPN, CDR2 SVGIG (reference sequence). The CDR3 sequence: CAWSVLSGGAYGELFF. CDR3 DNA sequence: TGTGCCTGGAGTGTACTAAGCGGGGGGGCTTACGGGGAGCTGTTTTTT.

This clone was counted only a few times. V usage is TRBV9 and J usage is TRBJ2-3; D possibly corresponds to TRBD2 (5 bases). The CDR3 runs to 14 residues. CDR1 and CDR2 from the germline V gene are SGDLS and YYNGEE. The ends were cut back, 3 bases at V and 6 bases at J, with 14 bases in the middle. The CDR3 loop reads CASSDASSGDTQYF. The CDR3 coding sequence is TGTGCCAGCAGCGACGCTAGCTCTGGGGATACGCAGTATTTT.

The chain joins TRBV19 to TRBJ1-5; the match to TRBD1 covers 7 bases. The CDR3 has 15 amino acids. J gave up 6 bases and V 3 bases, and 8 bases lay outside the gene matches. Germline V gene data show CDR1 as LNHDA and CDR2 as SQIVND (reference sequence). CDR3 nucleotides: TGTGCCAGTAGTATCTGGCGGAGGGGGCCTCAGCCCCAGCATTTT. Its protein product is CASSIWRRGPQPQHF.

This chain links TRBV7-3 with TRBJ2-5; TRBD2 matches at 9 bases. The CDR3 covers 13 residues. Per the germline V gene, CDR1 is SGHTA and CDR2 is FQGTGA. Unmatched junction bases numbered 3, after V lost 5 bases and J lost 5 bases. For the CDR3, the DNA is TGTGCCAGCAGCACGACTAGCGGTGAGACCCAGTACTTC. It codes for CASSTTSGETQYF.

The chain carries TRBV7-2 and TRBJ2-3; TRBD2 matches at 11 bases. The CDR3 runs to 17 residues. Trimming removed 3 bases from V and 6 bases from J; junction bases left unmatched: 11. The germline V gene encodes CDR1 SGHTA and CDR2 FQGNSA. The CDR3 here is CASSFLVAGGRGDTQYF. Written as DNA, the CDR3 is TGTGCCAGCAGCTTCTTGGTAGCGGGAGGGCGTGGGGATACGCAGTATTTT.

The chain employs TRBV13 and TRBJ2-7, with no clear D. The germline V and J ends were trimmed by 0 bases and 4 bases, with 4 bases remaining between them. The CDR3 length is 12 residues. CDR1 PRHDT and CDR2 FYEKMQ come from the germline V gene (reference sequence). DNA for the CDR3: TGTGCCAGCAGCTTAGGACAGTACGAGCAGTACTTC. Amino acid sequence: CASSLGQYEQYF.

The chain recombines TRBV4-1 with TRBJ1-1, with unresolved D. Trimming pared 4 bases from V and 6 bases from J, leaving 21 bases between. This CDR3 has 16 amino acids. From germline, CDR1 is MGHRA and CDR2 YSYEKL. CDR3 region: CASSPSKGFVVSEAFF. CDR3 nucleotides: TGCGCCAGCAGCCCCTCAAAAGGTTTTGTTGTATCTGAAGCTTTCTTT.

The chain combines TRBV7-2 with TRBJ2-7; 9 bases fit TRBD2. Germline CDR1 reads SGHTA; CDR2 reads FQGNSA. This CDR3 region has 15 residues. The V gene end was trimmed by 1 base and the J gene end by 1 base; junction bases not matched to a gene: 2. DNA of the CDR3: TGTGCCAGCAGCTTAGGTAGCGGGAGATCCTACGAGCAGTACTTC. Its translation is CASSLGSGRSYEQYF.

J is TRBJ2-7 and V is TRBV6-6, with D possibly TRBD2 on 5 matching bases. The CDR3 has 13 residues. Germline loops: CDR1 MNHNY, CDR2 SVGAGI (reference sequence). V shed 6 bases and J shed 0 bases, with 9 bases lying between them. The DNA for the CDR3 is TGTGCCAGCAGGTGGGGAGCCTCCTACGAGCAGTACTTC. Translating gives CASRWGASYEQYF.

The chain combines TRBV18 with TRBJ2-2; D is ambiguous. The V gene's germline CDR1 is KGHSH and CDR2 LQKENI. The V end was cut by 1 base, the J end by 3 bases, with 9 bases between. This CDR3 is built from 15 residues. The CDR3 spells CASSPLVSHTGELFF. The CDR3 nucleotides read TGTGCCAGCTCACCACTGGTTTCCCACACCGGGGAGCTGTTTTTT.

This chain uses TRBV6-6 with TRBJ2-1; the match to TRBD2 covers 12 bases. The CDR3 totals 15 residues. CDR1 and CDR2 (germline): MNHNY, SVGAGI (reference sequence). Germline trimming cut 6 bases from V and 5 bases from J; bases unmatched to any gene: 5. The CDR3 bases are TGTGCCAGCAGCTCCACTAGCGGGGGGAACAATGAGCAGTTCTTC. Translated, it gives CASSSTSGGNNEQFF.

The chain couples TRBV9 to TRBJ2-7; 8 bases fit TRBD1. Germline V gene data show CDR1 as SGDLS and CDR2 as YYNGEE. With V trimmed by 0 bases and J by 5 bases, 7 bases remained unmatched. CDR3 length: 15 residues. The CDR3, as DNA: TGTGCCAGCAGCGTAGGCCGGACAGGGTTCAACGAGCAGTACTTC. It translates to CASSVGRTGFNEQYF.

This chain uses TRBV11-2 with TRBJ2-3, with D unresolved. The CDR3 runs to 14 residues. V lost 0 bases, J lost 5 bases, and 9 bases lay in between. Germline assignment: CDR1 SGHAT and CDR2 FQNNGV. CDR3 nucleotides: TGTGCCAGCAGCTTAGATCTAGGGTTAGATACGCAGTATTTT. It is translated as CASSLDLGLDTQYF. Looking up the rest from reference TRBV11-2 and TRBJ2-3 gives the full variable domain: EAGVAQSPRYKIIEKRQSVAFWCNPISGHATLYWYQQILGQGPKLLIQFQNNGVVDDSQLPKDRFSAERLKGVDSTLKIQPAKLEDSAVYLCASSLDLGLDTQYFGPGTRLTVL.

The rearrangement uses TRBV2 and TRBJ2-3; the match to TRBD2 covers 11 bases. The CDR3 runs to 16 residues. Germline CDR1 SNHLY, CDR2 FYNNEI. V gave up 3 bases and J gave up 6 bases; unmatched junction bases: 8. DNA of the CDR3: TGTGCCAGCAGTGACCCGGGACTAGCGGAGGGGGATACGCAGTATTTT. It specifies CASSDPGLAEGDTQYF.

J is TRBJ2-5 and V is TRBV7-9; TRBD2 agrees at 7 bases. Looked up from germline, CDR1 is SEHNR and CDR2 is FQNEAQ (reference sequence). Unmatched junction bases numbered 8, after V lost 5 bases and J lost 5 bases. This CDR3 region has 14 residues. The CDR3, as DNA: TGTGCCAGCAGCCGCTTTTACGGGGGGGAGACCCAGTACTTC. Its protein product is CASSRFYGGETQYF.

The V and J genes are TRBV7-2 and TRBJ1-1, with D uncertain. The CDR3 length is 14 residues. V lost 5 bases to trimming and J lost 5 bases, with 15 bases between them. Germline V lookup: CDR1 SGHTA, CDR2 FQGNSA. The chain's CDR3 is CASSPGLAGTEAFF. CDR3 nucleotides: TGTGCCAGCAGCCCAGGTTTAGCGGGAACTGAAGCTTTCTTT.

The rearrangement links TRBV19 to TRBJ1-2, with 12 bases aligning to TRBD1. Trimming took 6 bases from V and 4 from J; bases not matched to a gene: 6. Germline loops: CDR1 LNHDA, CDR2 SQIVND (reference sequence). The CDR3 sequence is 15 residues long. CDR3 sequence reads: CASSRDRGLGYGYTF. CDR3 sequence (DNA): TGTGCCAGTAGCCGGGACAGGGGGCTGGGCTATGGCTACACCTTC.

The V call is TRBV2, the J call TRBJ1-4; the D gene is possibly TRBD1 (6 bases). The CDR3 is made up of 14 amino acids. The V and J ends lost 4 bases and 6 bases respectively, with 12 bases between them. Germline V gene sequence: CDR1 SNHLY, CDR2 FYNNEI. This CDR3 is CASSVGTSHEKLFF. CDR3 in DNA: TGTGCCAGCAGTGTTGGGACAAGCCATGAAAAACTGTTTTTT.

This clone was detected once. The rearrangement joins TRBV27 to TRBJ2-5; D possibly matches TRBD1 or TRBD2 (6 bases each). Germline CDR1 reads MNHEY; CDR2 reads SMNVEV (reference sequence). Trimming cost V 3 bases and J 5 bases, with 19 bases left between them. CDR3 length equals 16 residues. The chain's CDR3 is CASSLGFGGPGETQYF. CDR3 sequence (DNA): TGTGCCAGCAGTTTGGGTTTCGGGGGCCCAGGGGAGACCCAGTACTTC.

Comment on this clone: Other DNA sequences in this specimen translate into the identical CDR3. DNA for the CDR3: TGCGCCAGCAGCCCAAGGGGGCGGGGGGGCCCCGCCGGGGAGCTGTTTTTT. Amino acid sequence: CASSPRGRGGPAGELFF. The V gene is TRBV5-1, the J gene TRBJ2-2, with TRBD2 identical over 9 bases. Trimming cost V 4 bases and J 6 bases; bases outside gene matches: 13. There are 17 residues in the CDR3. Looked up from germline, CDR1 is SGHRS and CDR2 is YFSETQ.

The genes are TRBV27 and TRBJ2-3, with 13 bases aligning to TRBD2. The CDR3 covers 15 residues. V lost 6 bases to trimming and J lost 2 bases; unmatched junction nucleotides: 2. Germline V gene sequence: CDR1 MNHEY, CDR2 SMNVEV (reference sequence). CDR3 loop: CASRGLAGITDTQYF. The CDR3 DNA reads as TGTGCCAGCAGGGGACTAGCGGGGATCACAGATACGCAGTATTTT.

V gene TRBV19 combines with J gene TRBJ1-1; D is unresolved. CDR3 length: 12 residues. Trimming removed 5 bases from V and 1 base from J, with 5 bases in between. Per germline, CDR1 LNHDA and CDR2 SQIVND (reference sequence). The CDR3 region has the DNA TGTGCCAGTAGTGAAGGGAACACTGAAGCTTTCTTT. Translating gives CASSEGNTEAFF. The entire variable domain, with the rest obtained from reference TRBV19 and TRBJ1-1, is as follows: DGGITQSPKYLFRKEGQNVTLSCEQNLNHDAMYWYRQDPGQGLRLIYYSQIVNDFQKGDIAEGYSVSREKKESFPLTVTSAQKNPTAFYLCASSEGNTEAFFGQGTRLTVV.

The chain employs TRBV7-2 and TRBJ2-1; tentatively, D is TRBD1 (5 bases). V was cut by 4 bases and J by 12 bases, with 13 bases left in between. The germline gives CDR1 SGHTA, CDR2 FQGNSA. The CDR3 consists of 12 residues. The CDR3 DNA follows: TGTGCCAGCAGCTCGGCCTGGGGCGGGCAGTTCTTC. Protein sequence: CASSSAWGGQFF.

The rearrangement links TRBV19 to TRBJ1-1, with D perhaps matching TRBD1 (5 bases). This CDR3 comprises 12 residues. From germline, CDR1 is LNHDA and CDR2 SQIVND (reference sequence). Trimming removed 6 bases from V and 12 bases from J, with 17 bases in between. The CDR3 DNA sequence: TGTGCCAGTAGCAGGTTTGGGACTTTAACTTTCTTT. Amino acids: CASSRFGTLTFF.